The rows below give T cell receptor beta chains drawn from one sample of a study of long-term antiretroviral therapy in people with HIV. Using immunoSEQ multiplex PCR, the repertoire was profiled, and TCRdb retains in-frame clones only, with some absent. The table has 6,700 or so clones, roughly 74% seen once. The input for sequencing was unsorted PBMCs, taken 0.1 years before starting antiretroviral therapy. The receptors here all came from a man younger than 35 with HIV. CDR3s include the opening cysteine and the closing phenylalanine or tryptophan. Each record gives: V gene, CDR3 protein.

V: TRBV6-5
CDR3: CASSISGATEAFF

V: TRBV18
CDR3: CASSPLTGAPGNTIYF

V: TRBV12-2
CDR3: CASRLEGTNYGYTF

V: TRBV10-2
CDR3: CASSDLQGAGDTQYF

V: TRBV15
CDR3: CATSREGRPGDEQFF

V: TRBV11-2
CDR3: CASSLGPGSGNTIYF

V: TRBV7-9
CDR3: CASSLWTSESTDTQYF

V: TRBV4-1
CDR3: CASSQPGANTEAFF

V: TRBV30
CDR3: CAWGTFAGSLFF

V: TRBV21-1
CDR3: CASSKFFERDRRINPTIGYGYTF

V: TRBV29-1
CDR3: CSVWVWGEAMNTEAFF

V: TRBV6-1
CDR3: CASSGKWTGEYEQYF

V: TRBV9
CDR3: CASSVAYRGTEAFF

V: TRBV7-8
CDR3: CASSSTGTVNTEAFF

V: TRBV7-9
CDR3: CASSQTSRAYPPTDTQYF

V: TRBV28
CDR3: CASSITGGAYPGELFF

V: TRBV6-1
CDR3: CASSETTGANSPLHF

V: TRBV6-1
CDR3: CASSEAIAEKHTEAFF

V: TRBV28
CDR3: CASEDRYYGYTF

V: TRBV2
CDR3: CASRLGLLRTDTQYF

V: TRBV27
CDR3: CASSKGFNSPLHF

V: TRBV11-2
CDR3: CASSLEHQLGNTIYF

V: TRBV9
CDR3: CASSVALAATDTQYF

V: TRBV10-1
CDR3: CASSESGTSYEQYF

V: TRBV4-1
CDR3: CASSQDLGTGGASGYTF

V: TRBV27
CDR3: CASSLSVTDTQYF

V: TRBV10-1
CDR3: CASAGGANTGELFF

V: TRBV4-2
CDR3: CASSQGASGGAETQYF

V: TRBV28
CDR3: CASGPRGTGELFF

V: TRBV5-5
CDR3: CASRGTGSYGYTF

V: TRBV6-1
CDR3: CASSENSGGGTDTQYF

V: TRBV7-9
CDR3: CASSSGPTPGEQYF

V: TRBV28
CDR3: CASRKAGTGAYGYTF

V: TRBV5-1
CDR3: CASSQPTGSNEKLFF

V: TRBV11-2
CDR3: CASSLAQGVNTEAFF

V: TRBV23-1
CDR3: CASNAHDRALCEAFF

V: TRBV2
CDR3: CASSEEMNTEAFF

V: TRBV5-4
CDR3: CASSSPGQGGEKLFF

V: TRBV19
CDR3: CASHNRAHNQPQHF

V: TRBV7-3
CDR3: CASSLTVTGGGYTF

V: TRBV7-9
CDR3: CASSTLHLTRTNEKLFF